The 3 T cell receptor beta chains below all came from one sample that was sequenced in a study of graft-versus-host responses after intestinal transplantation. Repertoires were generated with immunoSEQ multiplex PCR, while TCRdb's copy carries only in-frame clones and drops some. The sample holds roughly 110,000 clones; around 92% are singletons and the top ten take around 1%. What these receptors recognize is not known. Source: unstimulated CD8+ T cells sorted from spleen or lymph node cells, taken before transplant. The receptors shown here come from a human donor who was the organ donor for an intestinal transplant.

The chain has TRBV27 and TRBJ2-7, with D uncertain. Germline assignment: CDR1 MNHEY and CDR2 SMNVEV (reference sequence). V was clipped by 3 bases and J by 3 bases, with 9 bases between them. This CDR3 is built from 13 residues. The CDR3 loop is CASSFEVGYEQYF. The CDR3 DNA sequence: TGTGCCAGCAGTTTTGAGGTGGGCTACGAGCAGTACTTC.

This chain links TRBV11-2 with TRBJ2-3; 11 nucleotides agree with TRBD2. This CDR3 comprises 16 residues. V gave up 5 bases and J gave up 3 bases; unmatched junction bases: 7. Germline V gene data show CDR1 as SGHAT and CDR2 as FQNNGV. This chain's CDR3 is CASSSQTSGITDTQYF. In DNA form, the CDR3 reads TGTGCCAGCAGCAGCCAGACTAGCGGGATTACAGATACGCAGTATTTT.

V gene TRBV6-1 combines with J gene TRBJ2-7; TRBD1 aligns across 10 bases. CDR3 length equals 16 residues. V lost 3 bases, J lost 3 bases, and 8 bases stayed unmatched. Germline loops: CDR1 MNHNS, CDR2 SASEGT. CDR3 in amino acids: CASSDFETGGIYEQYF. The CDR3 region has the DNA TGTGCCAGCAGTGATTTCGAGACAGGGGGCATCTACGAGCAGTACTTC.